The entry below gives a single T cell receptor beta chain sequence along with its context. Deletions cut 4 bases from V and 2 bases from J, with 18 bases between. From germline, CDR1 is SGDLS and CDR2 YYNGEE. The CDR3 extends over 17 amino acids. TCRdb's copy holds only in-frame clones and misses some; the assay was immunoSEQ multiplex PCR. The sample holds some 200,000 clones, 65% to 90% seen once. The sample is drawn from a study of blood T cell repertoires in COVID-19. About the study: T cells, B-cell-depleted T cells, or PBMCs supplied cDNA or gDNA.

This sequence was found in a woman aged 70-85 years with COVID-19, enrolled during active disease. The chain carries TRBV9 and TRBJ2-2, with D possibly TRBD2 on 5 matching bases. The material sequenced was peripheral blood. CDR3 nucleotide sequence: TGTGCCAGCAGCCGGAGCCCGAGCGGCTTAAACACCGGGGAGCTGTTTTTT. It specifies CASSRSPSGLNTGELFF.